The source of this T cell receptor beta chain is a study of blood T cell repertoires in COVID-19. Turning to the study itself: Researchers got acute and convalescent COVID-19 samples from the United States, Italy and Spain. PBMCs, B-cell-depleted T cells, or T cells provided the cDNA or gDNA that made up the material.

Methods used by the authors: Amplification with reference gene primers provided the estimates of nucleated cell counts. Libraries were prepared by immunoSEQ multiplex PCR; TCRdb keeps only in-frame clonotypes and omits some of them. The DNA was the basis for D and trimming; V, J and clone size are from that table. Here the sample spans roughly 170,000 clones, over 75% being singletons. Germline V gene lookup returns CDR1 MNHEY and CDR2 SVGAGI. Trimming stripped 4 bases from V and 7 bases from J, with 20 bases between. This CDR3 spans 15 amino acids. The receptor comes from a woman in her 70s with acute or convalescent COVID-19. The chain combines TRBV6-5 with TRBJ2-7, with D tentatively TRBD2 (6 bases). What was sequenced was peripheral blood. DNA of the CDR3: TGTGCCAGCAGTTTTGGATCGGGACTGATCGGGGAGCAGTACTTC. Its translation is CASSFGSGLIGEQYF.